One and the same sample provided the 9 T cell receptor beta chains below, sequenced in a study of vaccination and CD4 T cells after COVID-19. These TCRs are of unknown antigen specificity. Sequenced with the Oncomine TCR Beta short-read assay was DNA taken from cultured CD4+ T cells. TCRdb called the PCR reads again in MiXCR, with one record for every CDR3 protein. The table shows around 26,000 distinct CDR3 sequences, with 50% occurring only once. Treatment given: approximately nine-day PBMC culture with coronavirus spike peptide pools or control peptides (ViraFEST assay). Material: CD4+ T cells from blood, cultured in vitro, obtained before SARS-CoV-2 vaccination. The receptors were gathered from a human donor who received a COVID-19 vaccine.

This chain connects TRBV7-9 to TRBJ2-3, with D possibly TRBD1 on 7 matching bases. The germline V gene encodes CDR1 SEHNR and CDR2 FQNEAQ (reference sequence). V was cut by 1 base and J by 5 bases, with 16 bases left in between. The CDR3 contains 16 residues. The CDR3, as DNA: TGTGCCAGCAGCTTAGAGACAGGGAGGTTGGAAGATACGCAGTATTTT. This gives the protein CASSLETGRLEDTQYF.

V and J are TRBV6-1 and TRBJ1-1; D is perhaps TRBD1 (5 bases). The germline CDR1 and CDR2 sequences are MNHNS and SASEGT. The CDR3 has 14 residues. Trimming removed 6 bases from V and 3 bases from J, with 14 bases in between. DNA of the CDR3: TGTGCCAGCAGCCCCGTCGGGGGAGACACTGAAGCTTTCTTT. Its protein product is CASSPVGGDTEAFF.

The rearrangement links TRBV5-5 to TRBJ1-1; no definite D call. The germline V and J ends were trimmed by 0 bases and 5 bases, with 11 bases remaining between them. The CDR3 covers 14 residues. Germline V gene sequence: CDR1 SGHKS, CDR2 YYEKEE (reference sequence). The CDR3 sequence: CASSLGPEETEAFF. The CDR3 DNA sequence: TGTGCCAGCAGCTTGGGCCCCGAGGAAACTGAAGCTTTCTTT.

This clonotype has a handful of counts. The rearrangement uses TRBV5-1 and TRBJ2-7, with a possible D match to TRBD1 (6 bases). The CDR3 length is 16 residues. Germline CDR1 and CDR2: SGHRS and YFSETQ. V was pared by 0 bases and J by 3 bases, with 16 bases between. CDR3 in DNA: TGCGCCAGCAGCTTGGCGCTGGGGGCCGCCGGCTACGAGCAGTACTTC. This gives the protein CASSLALGAAGYEQYF.

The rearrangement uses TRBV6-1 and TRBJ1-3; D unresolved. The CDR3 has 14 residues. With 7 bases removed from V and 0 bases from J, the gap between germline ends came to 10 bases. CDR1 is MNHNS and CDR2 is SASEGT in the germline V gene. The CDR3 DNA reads TGTGCCAGCAAATACACCCTCTCTGGAAACACCATATATTTT. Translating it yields CASKYTLSGNTIYF.

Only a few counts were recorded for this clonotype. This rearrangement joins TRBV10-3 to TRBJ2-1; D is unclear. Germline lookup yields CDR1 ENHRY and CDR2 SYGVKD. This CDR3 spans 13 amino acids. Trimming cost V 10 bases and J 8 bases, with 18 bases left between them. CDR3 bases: TGTGCCACAGCAAGCGACCCTTCGGATGAGCAGTTCTTC. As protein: CATASDPSDEQFF.

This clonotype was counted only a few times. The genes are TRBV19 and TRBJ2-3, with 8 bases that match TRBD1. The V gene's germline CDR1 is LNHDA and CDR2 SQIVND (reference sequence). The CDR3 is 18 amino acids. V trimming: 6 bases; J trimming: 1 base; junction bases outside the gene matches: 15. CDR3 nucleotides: TGTGCCAGTAGGTCGGGCAGGGGGCGATCCCTTGGCACAGATACGCAGTATTTT. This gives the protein CASRSGRGRSLGTDTQYF.

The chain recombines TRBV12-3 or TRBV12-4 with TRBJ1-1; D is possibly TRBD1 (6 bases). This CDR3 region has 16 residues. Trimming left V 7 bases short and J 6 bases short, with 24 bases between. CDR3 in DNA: TGTGCCAGCATCCCCAGGGGCCCGCGATATTTTTCTGAAGCTTTCTTT. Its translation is CASIPRGPRYFSEAFF.

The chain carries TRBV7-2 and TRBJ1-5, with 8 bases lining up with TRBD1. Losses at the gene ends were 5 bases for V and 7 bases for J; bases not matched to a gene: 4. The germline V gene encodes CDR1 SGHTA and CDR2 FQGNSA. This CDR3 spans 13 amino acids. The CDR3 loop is CASSGQGPQPQHF. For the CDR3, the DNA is TGTGCCAGCAGCGGACAGGGCCCACAGCCCCAGCATTTT. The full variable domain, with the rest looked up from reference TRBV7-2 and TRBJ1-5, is GAGVSQSPSNKVTEKGKDVELRCDPISGHTALYWYRQSLGQGLEFLIYFQGNSAPDKSGLPSDRFSAERTGGSVSTLTIQRTQQEDSAVYLCASSGQGPQPQHFGDGTRLSIL.